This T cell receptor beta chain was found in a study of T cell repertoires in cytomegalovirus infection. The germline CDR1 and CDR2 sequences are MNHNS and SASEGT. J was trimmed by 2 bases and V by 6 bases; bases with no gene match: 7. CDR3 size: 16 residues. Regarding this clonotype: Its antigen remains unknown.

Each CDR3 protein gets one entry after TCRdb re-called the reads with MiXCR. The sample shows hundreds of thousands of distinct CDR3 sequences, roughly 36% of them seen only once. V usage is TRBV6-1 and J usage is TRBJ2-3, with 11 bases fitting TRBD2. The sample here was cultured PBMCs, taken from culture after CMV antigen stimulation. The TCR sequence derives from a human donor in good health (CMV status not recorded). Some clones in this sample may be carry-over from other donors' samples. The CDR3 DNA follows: TGTGCCAGCAGGCCGGCTAGCGGGAGGTCCACAGATACGCAGTATTTT. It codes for CASRPASGRSTDTQYF.